The T cell receptor beta chain under discussion was sequenced for a study of T cell responses to AZD1222 COVID-19 vaccine. V shed 3 bases and J 4 bases; nucleotides not matched to a gene: 6. Germline CDR1 and CDR2: SGHDT and YYEEEE. The CDR3 has 15 amino acids. TCRdb's table, derived via immunoSEQ multiplex PCR, lists solely in-frame clones and lacks some. The repertoire holds 150,000 to 200,000 clones, approximately 91% seen once, with 1.5% to 2% in the top ten. Sample: peripheral blood, taken on day 0 of AZD1222 vaccination. The chain joins TRBV5-6 to TRBJ2-2, with TRBD1 identical over 7 bases. This clonotype was obtained from an adult in good health. The DNA for the CDR3 is TGTGCCAGCAGCTCAAAGGGACAGATCACCGGGGAGCTGTTTTTT. Translating it yields CASSSKGQITGELFF. The variable domain in full, completed from reference TRBV5-6 and TRBJ2-2, reads DAGVTQSPTHLIKTRGQQVTLRCSPKSGHDTVSWYQQALGQGPQFIFQYYEEEERQRGNFPDRFSGHQFPNYSSELNVNALLLGDSALYLCASSSKGQITGELFFGEGSRLTVL.